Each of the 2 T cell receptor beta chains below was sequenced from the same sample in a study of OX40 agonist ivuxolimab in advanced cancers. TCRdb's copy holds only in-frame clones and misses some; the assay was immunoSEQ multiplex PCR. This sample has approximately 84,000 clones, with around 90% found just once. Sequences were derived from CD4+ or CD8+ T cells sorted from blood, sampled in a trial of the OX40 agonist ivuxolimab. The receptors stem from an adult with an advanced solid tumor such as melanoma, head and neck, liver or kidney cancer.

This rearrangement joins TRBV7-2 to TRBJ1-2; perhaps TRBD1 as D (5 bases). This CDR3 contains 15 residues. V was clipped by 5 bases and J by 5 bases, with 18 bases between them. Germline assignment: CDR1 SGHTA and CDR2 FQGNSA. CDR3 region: CASSPGRGAGYGYTF. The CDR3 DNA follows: TGTGCCAGCAGCCCCGGTAGGGGCGCGGGGTATGGCTACACCTTC.

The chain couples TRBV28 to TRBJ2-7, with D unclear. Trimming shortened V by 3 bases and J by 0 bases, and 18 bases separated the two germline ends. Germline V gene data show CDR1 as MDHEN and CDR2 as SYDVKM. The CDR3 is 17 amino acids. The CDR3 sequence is CASSLSLGFTSSYEQYF. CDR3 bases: TGTGCCAGCAGTTTGTCCTTGGGGTTTACAAGCTCCTACGAGCAGTACTTC.